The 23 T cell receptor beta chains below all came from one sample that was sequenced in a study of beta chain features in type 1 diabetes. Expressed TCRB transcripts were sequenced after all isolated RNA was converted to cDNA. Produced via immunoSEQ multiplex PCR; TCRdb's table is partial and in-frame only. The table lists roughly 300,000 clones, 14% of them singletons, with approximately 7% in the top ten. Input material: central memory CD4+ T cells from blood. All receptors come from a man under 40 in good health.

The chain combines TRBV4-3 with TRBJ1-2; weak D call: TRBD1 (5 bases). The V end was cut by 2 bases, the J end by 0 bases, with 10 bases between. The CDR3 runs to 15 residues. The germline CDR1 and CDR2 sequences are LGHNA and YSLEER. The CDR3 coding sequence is TGCGCCAGCAGCCAAACTCCAGGGACTAACTATGGCTACACCTTC. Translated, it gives CASSQTPGTNYGYTF.

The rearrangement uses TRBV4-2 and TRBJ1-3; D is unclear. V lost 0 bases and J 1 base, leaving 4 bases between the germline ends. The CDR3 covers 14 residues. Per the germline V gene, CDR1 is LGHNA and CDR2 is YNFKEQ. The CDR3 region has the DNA TGTGCCAGCAGCCAAGAAGCGTCTGGAAACACCATATATTTT. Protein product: CASSQEASGNTIYF.

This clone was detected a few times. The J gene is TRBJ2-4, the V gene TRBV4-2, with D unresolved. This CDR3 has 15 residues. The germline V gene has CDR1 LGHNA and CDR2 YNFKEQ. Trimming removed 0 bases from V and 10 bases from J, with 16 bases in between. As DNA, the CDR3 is TGTGCCAGCAGCCAAGAGGCCTCTCCGAATAGGATTCAGTACTTC. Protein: CASSQEASPNRIQYF.

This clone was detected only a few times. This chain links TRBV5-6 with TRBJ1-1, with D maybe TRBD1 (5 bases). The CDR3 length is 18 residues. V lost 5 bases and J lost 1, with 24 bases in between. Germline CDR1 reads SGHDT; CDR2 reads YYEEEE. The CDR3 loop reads CASRDVSGRVAENTEAFF. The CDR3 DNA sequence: TGTGCCAGCAGGGACGTCTCGGGCAGGGTGGCGGAGAACACTGAAGCTTTCTTT. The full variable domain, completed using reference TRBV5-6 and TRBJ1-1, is DAGVTQSPTHLIKTRGQQVTLRCSPKSGHDTVSWYQQALGQGPQFIFQYYEEEERQRGNFPDRFSGHQFPNYSSELNVNALLLGDSALYLCASRDVSGRVAENTEAFFGQGTRLTVV.

The CDR3 bases are TGCAGTGCCCCGACTCCCCACGGATACTTC. Translating gives CSAPTPHGYF. The chain joins TRBV20-1 to TRBJ2-5; D unresolved. Germline V gives CDR1 DFQATT, CDR2 SNEGSKA (reference sequence). The CDR3 contains 10 residues. V shed 6 bases and J shed 14 bases, with 16 bases lying between them.

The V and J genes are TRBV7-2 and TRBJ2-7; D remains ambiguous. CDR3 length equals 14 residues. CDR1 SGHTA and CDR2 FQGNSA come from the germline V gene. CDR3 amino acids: CASRLGVGSYEQYV. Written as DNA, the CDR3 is TGTGCCAGCAGATTAGGTGTGGGGTCCTACGAGCAGTACGTC.

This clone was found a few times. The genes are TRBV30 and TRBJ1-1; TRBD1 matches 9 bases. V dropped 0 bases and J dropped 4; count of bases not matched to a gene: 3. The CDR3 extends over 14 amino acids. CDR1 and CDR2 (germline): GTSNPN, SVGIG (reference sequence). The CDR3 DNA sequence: TGTGCCTGGAGTGTACAGGACAGGGGCACTGAAGCTTTCTTT. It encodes CAWSVQDRGTEAFF. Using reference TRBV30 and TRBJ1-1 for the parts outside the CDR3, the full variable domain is SQTIHQWPATLVQPVGSPLSLECTVEGTSNPNLYWYRQAAGRGLQLLFYSVGIGQISSEVPQNLSASRPQDRQFILSSKKLLLSDSGFYLCAWSVQDRGTEAFFGQGTRLTVV.

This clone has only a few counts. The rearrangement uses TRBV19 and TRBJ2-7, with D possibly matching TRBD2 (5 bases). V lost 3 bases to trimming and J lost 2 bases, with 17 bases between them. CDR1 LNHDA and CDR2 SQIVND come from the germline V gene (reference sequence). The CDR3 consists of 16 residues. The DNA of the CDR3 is TGTGCCAGTAGTATGGAGGTGGCAGGTGGAGCCTACGAGCAGTACGTC. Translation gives CASSMEVAGGAYEQYV.

The CDR3 coding sequence is TGTGCCAGCAGTTACTCGGGACAGGCGAATCAGCCCCAGCATTTT. This codes for CASSYSGQANQPQHF. This sequence joins TRBV6-5 and TRBJ1-5; 8 nucleotides line up with TRBD1. Trimming removed 0 bases from V and 4 bases from J; junction bases left unmatched: 2. Germline V gene lookup returns CDR1 MNHEY and CDR2 SVGAGI. The CDR3 contains 15 residues.

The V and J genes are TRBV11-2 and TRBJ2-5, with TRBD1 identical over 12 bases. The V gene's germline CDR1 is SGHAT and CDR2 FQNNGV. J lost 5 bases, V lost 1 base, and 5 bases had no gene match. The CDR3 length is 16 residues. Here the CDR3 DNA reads TGTGCCAGCAGCTTAGTGGGACAGGGGGCTATGGAGACCCAGTACTTC. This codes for CASSLVGQGAMETQYF.

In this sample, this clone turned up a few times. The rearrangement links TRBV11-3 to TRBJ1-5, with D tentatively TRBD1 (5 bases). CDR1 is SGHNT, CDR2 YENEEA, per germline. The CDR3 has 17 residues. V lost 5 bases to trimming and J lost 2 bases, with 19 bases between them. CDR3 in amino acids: CASSPWGGVDGNQPQHF. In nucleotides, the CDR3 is TGTGCCAGCAGCCCCTGGGGAGGGGTTGATGGCAATCAGCCCCAGCATTTT.

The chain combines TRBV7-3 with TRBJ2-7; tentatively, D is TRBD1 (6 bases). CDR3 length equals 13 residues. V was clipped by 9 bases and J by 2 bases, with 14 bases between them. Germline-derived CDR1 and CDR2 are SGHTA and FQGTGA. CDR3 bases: TGTGCCAGAGATTCCCAGGGGACCTACGAGCAGTACGTC. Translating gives CARDSQGTYEQYV.

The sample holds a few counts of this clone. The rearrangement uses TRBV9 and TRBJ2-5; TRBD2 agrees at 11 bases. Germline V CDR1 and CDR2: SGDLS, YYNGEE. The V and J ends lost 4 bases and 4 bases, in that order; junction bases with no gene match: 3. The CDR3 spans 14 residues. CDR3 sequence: CASSRSGGAETQYF. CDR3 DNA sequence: TGTGCCAGCAGCCGTAGCGGGGGGGCAGAGACCCAGTACTTC.

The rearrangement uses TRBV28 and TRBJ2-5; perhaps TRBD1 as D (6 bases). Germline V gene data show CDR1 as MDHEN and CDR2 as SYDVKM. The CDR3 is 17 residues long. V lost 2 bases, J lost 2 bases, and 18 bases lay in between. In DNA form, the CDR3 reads TGTGCCAGCAGTTTAGACATCCCGGACAGCCCTCAAGAGACCCAGTACTTC. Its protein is CASSLDIPDSPQETQYF.

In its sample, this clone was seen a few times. CDR3 sequence reads: CASSRTLRGSNQPQHF. CDR3 sequence (DNA): TGTGCCAGCAGCCGAACCTTGAGGGGAAGCAATCAGCCCCAGCATTTT. V is TRBV7-9 and J is TRBJ1-5, with D perhaps matching TRBD1 (5 bases). Germline lookup yields CDR1 SEHNR and CDR2 FQNEAQ (reference sequence). The CDR3 is 16 residues long. V dropped 5 bases and J dropped 1 base, with 15 bases sitting between them.

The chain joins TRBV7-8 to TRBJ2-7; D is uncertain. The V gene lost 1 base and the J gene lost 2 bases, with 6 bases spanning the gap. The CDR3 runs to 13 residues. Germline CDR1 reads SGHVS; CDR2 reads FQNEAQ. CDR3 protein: CASSLGQPYEQYF. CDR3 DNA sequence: TGTGCCAGCAGCTTAGGGCAGCCCTACGAGCAGTACTTC.

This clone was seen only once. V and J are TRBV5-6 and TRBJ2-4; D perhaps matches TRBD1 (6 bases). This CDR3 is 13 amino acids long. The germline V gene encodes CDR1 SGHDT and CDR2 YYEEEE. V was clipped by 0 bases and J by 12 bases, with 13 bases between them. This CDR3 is CASSLAAGESQYF. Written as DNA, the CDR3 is TGTGCCAGCAGCTTGGCCGCAGGGGAAAGTCAGTACTTC.

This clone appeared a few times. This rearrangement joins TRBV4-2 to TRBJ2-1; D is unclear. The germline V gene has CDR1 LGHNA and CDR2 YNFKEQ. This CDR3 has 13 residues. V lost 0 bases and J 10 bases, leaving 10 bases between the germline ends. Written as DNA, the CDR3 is TGTGCCAGCAGCCAAGACGAGCACCGGGAGCAGTTCTTC. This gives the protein CASSQDEHREQFF.

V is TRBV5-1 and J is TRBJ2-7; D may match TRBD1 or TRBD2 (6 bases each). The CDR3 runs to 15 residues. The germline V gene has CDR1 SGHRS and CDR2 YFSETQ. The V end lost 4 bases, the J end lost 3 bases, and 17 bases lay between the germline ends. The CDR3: CASSMGGRDRYEQYF. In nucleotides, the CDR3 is TGCGCCAGCAGCATGGGGGGCCGGGACCGCTACGAGCAGTACTTC.

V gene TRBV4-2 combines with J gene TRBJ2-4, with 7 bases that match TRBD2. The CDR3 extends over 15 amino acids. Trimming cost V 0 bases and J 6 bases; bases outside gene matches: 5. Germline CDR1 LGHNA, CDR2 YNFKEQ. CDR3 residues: CASSQDSSSGNIQYF. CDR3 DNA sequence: TGTGCCAGCAGCCAAGATTCTTCTAGCGGAAACATTCAGTACTTC.

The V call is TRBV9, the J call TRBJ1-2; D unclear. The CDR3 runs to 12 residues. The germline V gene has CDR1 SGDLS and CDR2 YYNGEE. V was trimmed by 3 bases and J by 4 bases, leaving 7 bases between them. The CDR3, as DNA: TGTGCCAGCAGCGAAAACAGCTATGGCTACACCTTC. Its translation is CASSENSYGYTF.

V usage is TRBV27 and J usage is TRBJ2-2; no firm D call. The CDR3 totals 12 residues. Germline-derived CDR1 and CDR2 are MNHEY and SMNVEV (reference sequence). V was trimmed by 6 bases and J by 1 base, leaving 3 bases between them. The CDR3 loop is CASRWNTGELFF. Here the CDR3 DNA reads TGTGCCAGCAGATGGAACACCGGGGAGCTGTTTTTT.

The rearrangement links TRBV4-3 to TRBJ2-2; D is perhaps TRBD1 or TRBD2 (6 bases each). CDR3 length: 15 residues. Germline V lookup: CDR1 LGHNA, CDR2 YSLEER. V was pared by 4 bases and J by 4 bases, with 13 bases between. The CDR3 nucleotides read TGCGCCAGCAGCCGACCACAGGGAGGCACCGGGGAGCTGTTTTTT. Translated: CASSRPQGGTGELFF.